Below, one TCR beta chain is given with its context. The data were taken from a study of shared clonotypes between healthy human individuals. The assay was immunoSEQ multiplex PCR, and TCRdb's table has in-frame clones only and misses some. The data contain over a million clones, roughly 96% of them seen just once; the ten biggest clones take up 1.2%. This CDR3 is built from 15 residues. V lost 1 base, J lost 6 bases, and 15 bases lay in between. CDR1 and CDR2 (germline): SGHAT, FQNNGV. This clonotype originated in a man aged 25-45 years in good health. The V gene is TRBV11-2, the J gene TRBJ1-2, with D perhaps matching TRBD1 (5 bases). Sequenced: naive CD4+ T cells sorted from blood. Subset meaning: CD45RA+ positively selected. CDR3 sequence: CASSLGLRAADGYTF. The DNA for the CDR3 is TGTGCCAGCAGCTTAGGACTCAGGGCCGCGGATGGCTACACCTTC. Filled out from reference TRBV11-2 and TRBJ1-2, the complete variable domain reads EAGVAQSPRYKIIEKRQSVAFWCNPISGHATLYWYQQILGQGPKLLIQFQNNGVVDDSQLPKDRFSAERLKGVDSTLKIQPAKLEDSAVYLCASSLGLRAADGYTFGSGTRLTVV.